Listed below are T cell receptor beta chains from one sample, sequenced in a study of CD8 T cells in Susac syndrome. From the immunoSEQ multiplex PCR reads, TCRdb called clonotypes with MiXCR, one entry per CDR3 protein. Found here are about 280,000 distinct CDR3 sequences, about 85% of them singletons; the top ten hold 0.095% to 0.14%. The specimen was CD8+ T cells from PBMCs. These receptors were taken from a human donor with multiple sclerosis. The conserved cysteine and the conserved F or W are not part of the CDR3 here.

TRBV5-4 ASSFGTDTEAF
TRBV5-6 ASSFSGLARTGELF
TRBV7-3 ASSLIGNPKETQY
TRBV12-3/TRBV12-4 ASSLRLDTEQF
TRBV7-9 ASSLGGDRQPQH
TRBV24-1 ATSDVRGHTQY
TRBV5-6 ASSFADRELHYGYT
TRBV7-9 ASSPGSYNNGNEQF
TRBV6-2/TRBV6-3 ASSELAFTDTQY
TRBV2 ASAAESRNEQF
TRBV4-1 ASRRSGTNNSPLH
TRBV27 ASSYQGSNQPQH
TRBV29-1 SVEGRFRGEEY
TRBV9 ASSPPRVSNEQF
TRBV24-1 ATSEKRVDTEAF
TRBV4-1 ASSQEGVEQF
TRBV30 AWSMGPEAF
TRBV5-4 ASSLATGEQY
TRBV27 ASTKSPGQETQY
TRBV27 ASTTRGDTEAF
TRBV9 ASSVRPEGVYEQY